This T cell receptor (beta chain) appears in the sequencing data of a study of shared clonotypes between healthy human individuals. Findings and limits, study-wide: Sampling was confined to blood; repertoires within tissues likely differ. Some naive CD4 clonotypes, roughly 4.7%, turned up in common across a handful of donors.

The germline gives CDR1 LGHNT, CDR2 FRNRAP. The V end was cut by 4 bases, the J end by 6 bases, with 18 bases between. This CDR3 spans 16 amino acids. Concerning this clone itself: Its antigen is unidentified.

Clones were read by immunoSEQ multiplex PCR, and TCRdb kept only the in-frame ones, dropping some. The sample has fewer than 2.5 million clones; 80% to 95% are singletons. The sample was naive CD4+ T cells from PBMCs. Subset defined: CD45RA+ positively selected. V is TRBV12-5 and J is TRBJ2-2; D possibly uses TRBD1 or TRBD2 (6 bases each). The clonotype comes from a man between 18 and 35 years old in good health. Some clones in this sample may be carry-over from other donors' samples. The chain's CDR3 is CASGSSRRGVPGELFF. CDR3 in DNA: TGTGCTAGTGGTTCATCGAGGAGGGGGGTTCCCGGGGAGCTGTTTTTT.